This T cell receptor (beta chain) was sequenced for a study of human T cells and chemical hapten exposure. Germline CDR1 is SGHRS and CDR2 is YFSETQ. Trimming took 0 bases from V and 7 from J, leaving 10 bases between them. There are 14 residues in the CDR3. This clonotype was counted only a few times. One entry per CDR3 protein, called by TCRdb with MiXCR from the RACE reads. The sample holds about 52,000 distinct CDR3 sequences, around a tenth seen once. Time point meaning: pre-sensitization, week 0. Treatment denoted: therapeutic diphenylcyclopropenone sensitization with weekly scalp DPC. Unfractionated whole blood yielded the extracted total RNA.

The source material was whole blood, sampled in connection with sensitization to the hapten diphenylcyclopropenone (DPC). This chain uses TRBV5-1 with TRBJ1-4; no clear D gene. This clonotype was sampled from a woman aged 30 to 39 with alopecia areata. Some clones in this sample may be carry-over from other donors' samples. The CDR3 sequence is CASSLEVLGEKLFF. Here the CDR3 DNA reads TGCGCCAGCAGCTTGGAAGTACTTGGTGAAAAACTGTTTTTT.